One and the same sample provided the 11 T cell receptor beta chains below, sequenced in a study of T cells in Graves' hyperthyroidism and ophthalmopathy. Amplification of TCR beta CDR3 regions used RNA as the template. During a first-round RT-PCR of the TCR CDR3, the HTBI primer set was used. MiXCR was run by TCRdb on the multiplex PCR reads, yielding one entry per CDR3 protein. The sample lists 330,000 or so distinct CDR3 sequences; less than 20% were seen once. Sequencing input: blood. These receptor sequences come from a woman between 40 and 50 years old with Graves' ophthalmopathy.

Many counts were recorded for this clonotype. This chain uses TRBV4-1 with TRBJ2-7; no clear D. The germline CDR1 and CDR2 sequences are MGHRA and YSYEKL. V dropped 4 bases and J dropped 6 bases, with 22 bases sitting between them. CDR3 length: 16 amino acids. CDR3 loop: CASSLQIGSERLEQYF. The CDR3 DNA reads TGCGCCAGCAGCCTACAAATTGGTTCCGAAAGGCTCGAGCAGTACTTC.

There are many counts of this clonotype. This sequence joins TRBV12-5 and TRBJ2-7; TRBD2 might be the D (5 bases). This CDR3 is 14 amino acids long. Between the trimmed V and J ends, which lost 0 bases and 5 bases, there was a span of 11 bases. Germline V gene data show CDR1 as LGHNT and CDR2 as FRNRAP. CDR3 region: CASGLVGGVDEQYF. DNA of the CDR3: TGTGCTAGTGGTTTGGTAGGAGGCGTTGACGAGCAGTACTTC.

There are many counts of this clonotype. The chain joins TRBV7-3 to TRBJ1-3; TRBD1 agrees at 7 bases. Germline assignment: CDR1 SGHTA and CDR2 FQGTGA. V gave up 3 bases and J gave up 8 bases; unmatched junction bases: 7. The CDR3 consists of 14 residues. CDR3 sequence (DNA): TGTGCCAGCAGCTTGAAAGGGGGCTCGGACACCATATATTTT. Residues: CASSLKGGSDTIYF.

Ten or more counts support this clonotype. This chain links TRBV7-3 with TRBJ2-7; the D gene is possibly TRBD1 (6 bases). This CDR3 comprises 13 residues. Germline CDR1 is SGHTA and CDR2 is FQGTGA. Between the trimmed V and J ends, which lost 4 bases and 10 bases, there was a span of 17 bases. CDR3 region: CASSSYLGGRQYF. The CDR3 DNA reads TGTGCCAGCAGCTCATACCTAGGGGGACGTCAGTACTTC. Full variable domain (outside the CDR3, taken from reference TRBV7-3 and TRBJ2-7): GAGVSQTPSNKVTEKGKYVELRCDPISGHTALYWYRQSLGQGPEFLIYFQGTGAADDSGLPNDRFFAVRPEGSVSTLKIQRTERGDSAVYLCASSSYLGGRQYFGPGTRLTVT.

V and J are TRBV12-3 or TRBV12-4 and TRBJ2-5, with D tentatively TRBD1 (5 bases). V lost 1 base and J lost 0, with 9 bases in between. CDR3 length: 15 residues. In DNA form, the CDR3 reads TGTGCCAGCAGTTTAGAGGACAAGTACCAAGAGACCCAGTACTTC. Residues: CASSLEDKYQETQYF.

This clonotype was seen many times. V gene TRBV11-2 combines with J gene TRBJ2-7; TRBD2 agrees at 7 bases. Germline-derived CDR1 and CDR2 are SGHAT and FQNNGV. Germline trimming cut 5 bases from V and 3 bases from J; bases unmatched to any gene: 13. This CDR3 is 16 amino acids long. The CDR3 reads CASSLRTGTMGYEQYF. The DNA of the CDR3 is TGTGCCAGCAGCCTCCGTACTGGGACTATGGGCTACGAGCAGTACTTC.

This chain connects TRBV11-3 to TRBJ2-7; weak D call: TRBD1 (5 bases). CDR1 is SGHNT and CDR2 is YENEEA in the germline V gene. Trimming took off 3 bases at V and 2 bases at J, with 14 bases between the two ends. The CDR3 runs 15 residues. CDR3 bases: TGTGCCAGCAGCTTGGTCTGGACACCTACCTACGAGCAGTACTTC. It codes for CASSLVWTPTYEQYF.

This clonotype was counted at least ten times. This chain uses TRBV11-1 with TRBJ2-5; TRBD2 agrees at 10 bases. The CDR3 runs 17 residues. With V trimmed by 5 bases and J by 2 bases, 11 bases remained unmatched. Germline assignment: CDR1 SGHAT and CDR2 FQDESV (reference sequence). The CDR3 here is CASSLLTSGVRQETQYF. As DNA, the CDR3 is TGTGCCAGCAGCCTCCTTACTAGCGGGGTTAGACAAGAGACCCAGTACTTC.

This rearrangement joins TRBV7-2 to TRBJ1-6; maybe TRBD1 (5 bases). CDR1 and CDR2 from the germline V gene are SGHTA and FQGNSA. This CDR3 has 20 residues. Trimming took off 4 bases at V and 3 bases at J, with 25 bases between the two ends. CDR3 residues: CASSYPTIDTLTVYNSPLHF. The CDR3 bases are TGTGCCAGCAGCTATCCAACCATTGACACATTGACAGTCTATAATTCACCCCTCCACTTT.

This clonotype was seen repeatedly, ten times or more. The genes are TRBV11-2 and TRBJ1-1, with 8 bases lining up with TRBD1. Germline CDR1 reads SGHAT; CDR2 reads FQNNGV. There are 16 residues in the CDR3. The junction had 6 bases not matched to a gene; V was cut back by 3 bases and J by 0 bases. The CDR3 DNA sequence: TGTGCCAGCAGCTTGCAGGGGGCAGGGGTGAACACTGAAGCTTTCTTT. Residues: CASSLQGAGVNTEAFF.

This clonotype has at least ten counts. The chain combines TRBV29-1 with TRBJ2-2; possibly TRBD1 or TRBD2 for D (5 bases each). The CDR3 is 15 amino acids. V lost 4 bases and J 7 bases, leaving 19 bases between the germline ends. Germline V gene data show CDR1 as SQVTM and CDR2 as ANQGSEA. The CDR3 DNA follows: TGCAGCGTTGGCGGTGTGCCGATGAGGGGCGGGGAGCTGTTTTTT. Translating it yields CSVGGVPMRGGELFF.